Listed here is a single T cell receptor beta chain. These data are taken from a study of blood T cell repertoires in COVID-19. Study-wide context: T cells, B-cell-depleted T cells, or PBMCs provided the cDNA or gDNA that served as material.

Between the trimmed V and J ends, which lost 4 bases and 4 bases, there was a span of 14 bases. Germline V gene sequence: CDR1 SGDLS, CDR2 YYNGEE. The CDR3 loop spans 14 amino acids. TCRdb's copy holds only in-frame clones and misses some; the assay was immunoSEQ multiplex PCR. Of approximately 120,000 clones in the sample, 92% were seen once. V gene TRBV9 combines with J gene TRBJ1-2; D gene uncertain. The source material was peripheral blood. The receptor was isolated from a man aged 45 to 65 with COVID-19, enrolled during active disease. Here the CDR3 DNA reads TGTGCCAGCAGCCGTCAAGGAGGATTCTATGGCTACACCTTC. Its translation is CASSRQGGFYGYTF.